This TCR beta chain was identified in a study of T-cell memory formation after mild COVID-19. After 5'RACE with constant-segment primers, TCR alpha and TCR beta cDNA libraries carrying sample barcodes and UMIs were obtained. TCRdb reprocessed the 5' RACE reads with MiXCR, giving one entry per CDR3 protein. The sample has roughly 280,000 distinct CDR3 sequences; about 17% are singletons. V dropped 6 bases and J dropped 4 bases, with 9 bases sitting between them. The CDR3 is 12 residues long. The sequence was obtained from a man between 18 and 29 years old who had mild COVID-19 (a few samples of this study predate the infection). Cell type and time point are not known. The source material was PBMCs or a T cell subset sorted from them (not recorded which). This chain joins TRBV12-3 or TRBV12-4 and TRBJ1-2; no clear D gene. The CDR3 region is CASSRWFYGYTF. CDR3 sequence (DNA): TGTGCCAGCAGCAGATGGTTCTATGGCTACACCTTC.